Here is one T cell receptor beta chain with its context. Original processing methods: Amplification of reference gene primers was used by the study to estimate nucleated cell counts. Generated by immunoSEQ multiplex PCR, the TCRdb table keeps only in-frame clones and is missing some. V and J calls and clone size come straight from that table; D and trimming were deduced from the DNA. The sample consists of about 170,000 clones, 80% to 85% of them appearing once. The data belong to a study of blood T cell repertoires in COVID-19. Study overall: The United States, Italy and Spain supplied acute and convalescent COVID-19 samples. Nucleic acid was either cDNA or gDNA, and it came from T cells, B-cell-depleted T cells, or PBMCs.

The receptor comes from a young man with active or convalescent COVID-19. The sequenced sample was peripheral blood.

CDR3: CASSDRGNNQPQHF. CDR3 DNA: TGTGCCAGCAGCGACAGGGGTAACAATCAGCCCCAGCATTTT. The gene calls are TRBV6-5 and TRBJ1-5; 8 nucleotides line up with TRBD1. The junction had 4 bases not matched to a gene; V was cut back by 6 bases and J by 3 bases. Per the germline V gene, CDR1 is MNHEY and CDR2 is SVGAGI. This CDR3 has 14 amino acids.